This T cell receptor beta chain was identified during a study of cytomegalovirus exposure and HLA in healthy donors. Study results and limitations: Association with HLA alleles at 0.05 false discovery rate was found for 16,951 TCR beta sequences in a later analysis. A later analysis linked a missense variant in DCLRE1C to the trimming of TCR beta V and J genes. Further analysis was carried out later, and it showed several of the most significant clusters appearing linked to common viral pathogens.

PCR used 60 Vbeta primers and 13 Jbeta primers. Generated by immunoSEQ multiplex PCR, the TCRdb table keeps only in-frame clones and is missing some. Here the sample spans about 200,000 clones, 75% to 90% being singletons. Of note for this clone: What it recognizes is unknown.

The sample taken for sequencing was PBMCs. This clonotype originated in a woman aged 45 to 65 in good health and CMV-seropositive.

The CDR3: CASREGALTGELFF. CDR3 nucleotides: TGTGCCAGCAGAGAGGGGGCCCTCACCGGGGAGCTGTTTTTT. The chain links TRBV25-1 to TRBJ2-2; TRBD1 aligns across 7 bases. Germline loops: CDR1 MGHDK, CDR2 SYGVNS. CDR3 size: 14 residues. V lost 6 bases, J lost 4 bases, and 5 bases stayed unmatched.